Listed here are 17 T cell receptor beta chains from one sample, sequenced in a study of Ad26.COV2.S vaccination and SARS-CoV-2 variants. Treatment here: some 20 received Ad26.COV2.S at low or high dose, single or two shots; roughly 5 received placebo; per-sample allocation not given. The samples date from day 63 after the first vaccine or placebo injection. The method was immunoSEQ multiplex PCR; TCRdb's version includes in-frame clones alone and lacks a portion of them. The sample shows some 250,000 clones, 88% of them seen only once. The sample here was peripheral blood, taken in a trial of Ad26.COV2.S vaccine versus placebo. The source is a person aged 18-60 years who received the Ad26.COV2.S COVID-19 vaccine or a placebo.

This clone was detected a few times. This chain links TRBV28 with TRBJ1-5; 7 nucleotides match TRBD1. The length of the CDR3 is 15 residues. Germline values: CDR1 MDHEN, CDR2 SYDVKM. Losses at the gene ends were 5 bases for V and 2 bases for J; bases not matched to a gene: 6. Here the CDR3 reads CASSVGTGGNQPQHF. DNA of the CDR3: TGTGCCAGCAGTGTAGGAACAGGGGGCAATCAGCCCCAGCATTTT.

V usage is TRBV6-6 and J usage is TRBJ2-5; no definite D call. Germline V gene lookup returns CDR1 MNHNY and CDR2 SVGAGI (reference sequence). This CDR3 is built from 12 residues. Deletions cut 10 bases from V and 3 bases from J, with 12 bases between. The CDR3 DNA reads as TGTGCCACCGAATCCTACGAAGAGACCCAGTACTTC. Its protein product is CATESYEETQYF.

V gene TRBV5-4 combines with J gene TRBJ1-2; D gene uncertain. The CDR3 runs 14 residues. Germline CDR1 reads SGHNT; CDR2 reads YYREEE (reference sequence). The ends were cut back, 5 bases at V and 2 bases at J, with 13 bases in the middle. The CDR3 DNA sequence: TGTGCCAGCAGACACAAGGGAGACAACTATGGCTACACCTTC. Its protein is CASRHKGDNYGYTF.

The V and J genes are TRBV5-6 and TRBJ1-2; 7 bases agree with TRBD1. J was trimmed by 3 bases and V by 4 bases; bases with no gene match: 9. The CDR3 consists of 15 residues. In germline, CDR1 is SGHDT, CDR2 YYEEEE. The CDR3: CASSPGQVTYYGYTF. The CDR3 nucleotides read TGTGCCAGCAGCCCTGGACAGGTAACCTACTATGGCTACACCTTC.

The rearrangement links TRBV5-4 to TRBJ2-2, with TRBD1 matching 12 bases. CDR3 length: 17 residues. CDR1 is SGHNT and CDR2 is YYREEE in the germline V gene (reference sequence). Trimming removed 4 bases from V and 6 bases from J; junction bases left unmatched: 10. The CDR3 sequence is CASSQGQGATVPGELFF. The CDR3 nucleotides read TGTGCCAGCAGCCAGGGACAGGGGGCGACAGTCCCCGGGGAGCTGTTTTTT.

This sequence joins TRBV27 and TRBJ2-5; D is unclear. Trimming pared 6 bases from V and 7 bases from J, leaving 12 bases between. The CDR3 is 12 amino acids. Germline V CDR1 and CDR2: MNHEY, SMNVEV (reference sequence). CDR3 coding DNA: TGTGCCAGCAGACGGGCGTGGGGGACCCAGTACTTC. Translated, it gives CASRRAWGTQYF.

The rearrangement uses TRBV7-9 and TRBJ1-3, with 7 bases fitting TRBD1. From germline, CDR1 is SEHNR and CDR2 FQNEAQ (reference sequence). Trimming at V came to 5 bases and at J to 0 bases, leaving 4 bases not matched to a gene. The CDR3 runs 15 residues. The chain's CDR3 is CASSHRQGSGNTIYF. CDR3 nucleotide sequence: TGTGCCAGCAGCCACAGACAGGGCTCTGGAAACACCATATATTTT.

The chain employs TRBV10-2 and TRBJ2-2; 13 bases match TRBD2. The ends lost 3 bases at V and 6 bases at J; junction bases unmatched: 7. This CDR3 has 17 residues. Germline CDR1 is WSHSY and CDR2 is SAAADI. In DNA, the CDR3 is TGCGCCAGCAGTGAAGTACTAGCGGGGGGGCACGCCGGGGAGCTGTTTTTT. Its protein product is CASSEVLAGGHAGELFF.

This clone has only one observation. The gene calls are TRBV6-2 or TRBV6-3 and TRBJ2-7, with D unclear. In germline, CDR1 is MNHEY, CDR2 SVGEGT. This CDR3 is 15 amino acids long. V lost 2 bases, J lost 2 bases, and 13 bases lay in between. The CDR3 nucleotides read TGTGCCAGCAGTTACCCCGGGCTACGCACCTACGAGCAGTACTTC. This sequence encodes CASSYPGLRTYEQYF.

V is TRBV9 and J is TRBJ1-1, with D unresolved. V shed 0 bases and J shed 2 bases, with 14 bases lying between them. This CDR3 has 16 residues. The V gene's germline CDR1 is SGDLS and CDR2 YYNGEE. CDR3 sequence: CASSVEGGLVNTEAFF. The DNA of the CDR3 is TGTGCCAGCAGCGTAGAAGGTGGACTGGTAAACACTGAAGCTTTCTTT.

The J gene is TRBJ1-5, the V gene TRBV6-1; D gene unclear. Germline V CDR1 and CDR2: MNHNS, SASEGT. The CDR3 length is 16 residues. V lost 3 bases to trimming and J lost 0 bases, with 12 bases between them. The CDR3 loop is CASSDGAGYSNQPQHF. In DNA form, the CDR3 reads TGTGCCAGCAGTGATGGCGCCGGGTATAGCAATCAGCCCCAGCATTTT.

A single count supports this clone. The rearrangement joins TRBV4-1 to TRBJ2-7, with D maybe TRBD2 (6 bases). The V end was cut by 0 bases, the J end by 7 bases, with 22 bases between. From germline, CDR1 is MGHRA and CDR2 YSYEKL. This CDR3 region has 17 residues. The CDR3 reads CASSQDRTFGRYAEQYF. Here the CDR3 DNA reads TGCGCCAGCAGCCAAGATCGGACCTTCGGGAGATATGCGGAGCAGTACTTC.

The CDR3 region is CASSYSRGLGGYTF. In DNA form, the CDR3 reads TGTGCCAGCAGTTACTCCAGGGGGCTGGGTGGCTACACCTTC. The rearrangement uses TRBV6-5 and TRBJ1-2, with 8 bases matching TRBD1. The CDR3 totals 14 residues. Germline trimming cut 0 bases from V and 7 bases from J; bases unmatched to any gene: 4. Germline values: CDR1 MNHEY, CDR2 SVGAGI.

As DNA, the CDR3 is TGTGCCAGTAGTCCCATTAGTGGGGCCAACGTCCTGACTTTC. It codes for CASSPISGANVLTF. This chain links TRBV19 with TRBJ2-6; the D is unclear. Trimming took off 5 bases at V and 3 bases at J, with 8 bases between the two ends. The CDR3 contains 14 residues. CDR1 and CDR2 from the germline V gene are LNHDA and SQIVND (reference sequence).

This chain uses TRBV5-4 with TRBJ2-3; the D call may be TRBD1 or TRBD2 (5 bases each). The CDR3 sequence is 15 residues long. V lost 4 bases and J lost 3, with 15 bases in between. Germline CDR1 and CDR2: SGHNT and YYREEE (reference sequence). CDR3 loop: CASSRLMGETDTQYF. CDR3 sequence (DNA): TGTGCCAGCAGCCGCCTCATGGGGGAGACAGATACGCAGTATTTT.

This clone has only a few counts. This chain links TRBV7-2 with TRBJ2-7, with TRBD2 matching 9 bases. The germline V gene has CDR1 SGHTA and CDR2 FQGNSA. This CDR3 region has 16 residues. V gave up 5 bases and J gave up 0 bases; unmatched junction bases: 8. The CDR3 reads CASSPTSGRSSYEQYF. DNA for the CDR3: TGTGCCAGCAGCCCGACTAGCGGAAGGAGCTCCTACGAGCAGTACTTC.

J is TRBJ2-7 and V is TRBV6-1; D is unclear. The CDR3 consists of 15 residues. Germline V gene sequence: CDR1 MNHNS, CDR2 SASEGT. V lost 0 bases and J 1 base, leaving 10 bases between the germline ends. The CDR3 DNA is TGTGCCAGCAGTGAAGCCCCAGGCAAGTCCTACGAGCAGTACTTC. Translation: CASSEAPGKSYEQYF.